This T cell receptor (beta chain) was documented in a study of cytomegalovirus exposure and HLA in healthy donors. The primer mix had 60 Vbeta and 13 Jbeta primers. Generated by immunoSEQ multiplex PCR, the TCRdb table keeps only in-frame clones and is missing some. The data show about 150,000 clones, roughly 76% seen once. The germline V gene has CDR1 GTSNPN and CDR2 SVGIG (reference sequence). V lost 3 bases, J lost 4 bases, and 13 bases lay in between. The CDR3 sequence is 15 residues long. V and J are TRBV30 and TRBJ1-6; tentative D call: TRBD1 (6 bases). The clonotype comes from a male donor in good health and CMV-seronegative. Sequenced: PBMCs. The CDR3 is CAWRGGANYNSPLHF. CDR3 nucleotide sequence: TGTGCCTGGAGGGGGGGGGCAAATTATAATTCACCCCTCCACTTT.